This T cell receptor (beta chain) was sequenced in a study of cytomegalovirus exposure and HLA in healthy donors (TCRdb year 2017). In terms of the full investigation: An earlier analysis of several hundred of the donors reported roughly 270 Gb of sequence data and some 120 million unique TCR beta sequences from 150 million to 200 million T cells. Roughly 300 gigabases of sequencing data and 70 million to 95 million unique TCR sequences made up an early release that covered approximately 620 HLA-typed donors. Among the 398 genotyped donors, around 81% belonged to the genetic ancestry cluster associated with self-reported Caucasian donors. The study aimed to test whether signatures of past pathogen exposure could be identified by cataloging public T cell receptors. The study profiled the T cell repertoires of fewer than 850 subjects by immunosequencing and related them to cytomegalovirus serostatus. Besides the first cohort of under 700 subjects, a separate validation cohort made up of roughly 120 different subjects was used. To predict cytomegalovirus infection status, the study brought together high-throughput TCR immunosequencing, statistical association of individual TCRs with disease status, and machine learning. A later analysis re-examined previously published TCR beta repertoires from around 670 donors and added high-resolution HLA genotyping to investigate patterns of TCR occurrence. In the later analysis, no new phenotypic data were used to find candidate immune exposures; instead, reliance was placed on TCR beta sequences and their occurrence across donors. In an earlier analysis of roughly 580 of the donors, high-throughput TCR beta sequencing was used to judge whether each TCR beta V gene segment behaved as functional or pseudogenic. Donor age, sex, ethnicity and CMV serostatus were compiled together with the repertoire data. A later genetic analysis used genome-wide SNP genotypes for about 60% of the roughly 670 donors, treating that subset as a discovery cohort. Every repertoire in the discovery cohort had been generated on one and the same sequencing platform. HLA typing covered class I and class II loci at four-digit resolution. Typing coverage differed by locus: A, B, C, DRB1 and DQB1 were typed in about 620-640 donors, DQA1 in 500 to 550, DPA1 in approximately 600, and DPB1 in 400 to 480. Four to six DR-DQ haplotypes were handled as single units for association and clustering, since linkage in the cohort was strong. Among a few hundred genotyped donors of the cohort, an average of approximately 230,000 unique TCR beta nucleotide sequences were sequenced per donor, roughly 18% of them non-productive. Findings and caveats that apply to the study as a whole: The sequencing pipeline was judged likely to have produced a cluster of highly shared sequence variants as a technical artifact. Immune exposure information for the cohort was limited to CMV serostatus. Because HLA typing was unavailable for some donors at each locus, only the typed subset was used in association tests. A later genetic analysis associated a missense DCLRE1C variant with V-gene and J-gene trimming of TCR beta chains, and an independent cohort replicated the association. In vitro tests confirmed that a few of the cytomegalovirus-associated TCR beta chains recognize cytomegalovirus antigens. In an earlier analysis of around 500 of the donors, most TCR beta V segments appeared in productive rearrangements about 87% or about 30% of the time, broadly matching IMGT annotations. The classifier was reported to diagnose cytomegalovirus status with high specificity and sensitivity in both the original and validation cohorts. A later analysis found that TCR association rates varied across HLA loci, with DRB1 alleles showing the most associated TCRs and HLA-C alleles the fewest. In the study, approximately 150 TCR beta chains were listed as associated with cytomegalovirus. Some IMGT-functional V segments, including TRBV6-2 and TRBV6-3, could not be distinguished by the 87-base-pair reads and were therefore excluded. Most TCR sequences were seen in very few donors, while some public TCRs were found in many individuals. A further reported finding was that TCR beta sequences accurately predicted the HLA-A and HLA-B alleles for most subjects in the first cohort. A later genetic analysis reported fewer N-insertions in productive TCRs among donors in an Asian-associated ancestry cluster than the approximately 700-donor mean. Compared with equally common non-associated chains, HLA-associated TCR beta chains in a later analysis were more clonally expanded and had lower generation probabilities. Assigning TCR associations to individual alleles was difficult when HLA alleles, especially DR and DQ, strongly co-occurred. Because counts were too low, more than 15 rarely observed V segments, including chromosome 9 orphons, were left out of the earlier analysis of a few hundred of the donors. In this cohort, only TCR beta chains were sequenced, and detectable features were limited by the absence of alpha or paired-chain data. According to a later analysis, parvovirus B19, influenza, CMV and Epstein-Barr virus appeared linked to several top co-occurrence clusters. Linkage disequilibrium might explain the correlated functional status among segregating V segments, but an unknown experimental factor could not be ruled out. It was suggested by the authors that the approach could potentially be generalized to other disease states and immunological phenotypes. A later analysis associated 17,000 or so TCR beta sequences with specific HLA alleles at a false discovery rate of 0.05. According to a later analysis, most CMV-associated TCR beta chains appeared to be HLA-restricted, and the HLA associations seemed to be driven largely by CMV exposure. Sequencing depth was assumed to be roughly uniform across donors in the presence/absence analyses, though that assumption may not hold.

The cohort comprised some 680 healthy bone marrow donors. At the time of sampling, every cohort member was nominally healthy, though immune exposures that went unrecorded were likely present. The donor tested CMV seronegative and was one of the 352 seronegative cohort members. A peripheral blood sample was collected from each donor, and TCR beta sequencing was performed on peripheral blood mononuclear cells. Genomic DNA was extracted from the blood cell samples with the Qiagen DNeasy Blood Extraction Kit. V drops 5 bases and J drops 4 bases, leaving 8 bases in between. The CDR3 covers 12 residues, taking in both the cysteine and the phenylalanine. The CDR3 DNA has 36 bases and is translated from base 1. The germline V gene (reference sequence) yields MNHEY for CDR1 and SMNVEV for CDR2. Receptor libraries were prepared by the immunoSEQ multiplex PCR assay. A mixture of 60 forward primers for TCR Vbeta segments and 13 reverse primers for TCR Jbeta segments was used in the multiplex PCR. The CDR3 region of rearranged TCR beta genes was amplified from genomic DNA by a multiplex PCR assay. Amplified TCR beta libraries were sequenced as 87-base-pair reads on the Illumina HiSeq System. The authors processed their data as follows. A later analysis counted about 82 million unique TCR beta chains across the roughly 700 repertoires, and 10 million to 12 million of these chains were shared by at least two donors. Raw reads were error-corrected and collapsed into unique sequences by a nearest-neighbor algorithm in which closely related sequences were merged to remove PCR and sequencing errors. To assign V, D and J gene segments, CDR3 sequences were aligned to IMGT reference sequences. Each retained sequence needed at least a six-nucleotide match to both a V gene segment and a J gene segment. A rearrangement counted as productive if the CDR3 had no stop codons and remained in frame with V and J, and every other rearrangement counted as non-productive. Following IMGT convention, CDR3 was defined as the stretch from the second conserved V-encoded cysteine to the conserved J-encoded phenylalanine. In an earlier analysis of more than 550 of the donors, sequences lacking an unambiguous match to a single V gene segment were excluded. In an earlier analysis of approximately 590 of the donors, V segments were called functional above 56.7% productive rearrangements and were called segregating when the between-donor standard deviation exceeded 5%. A statistical classification framework was built to diagnose cytomegalovirus status from the catalog of TCR beta chain sequences. A later analysis assigned V and J genes by comparing TCR nucleotide sequences with IMGT/GENE-DB human TR gene sequences. A later analysis assigned CDR3 sequences and most-parsimonious VDJ recombination scenarios with the TCRdist pipeline. In a later analysis, every TCR beta chain was defined by the combination of its CDR3 amino acid sequence and its V-gene family, and reads without a unique V-gene family were dropped. To address suspected cross-contamination and a sequencing artifact, a later analysis removed under 600 highly shared, low-generation-probability nucleotide sequences. In a later analysis, a clonal expansion index was calculated for each public chain from normalized within-repertoire ranks of inferred template counts. In a later analysis, generation probabilities were computed using a VDJ recombination model fitted to out-of-frame rearrangements, and the results were checked against IGoR. Hypergeometric tests were used in a later analysis to score TCR-TCR, TCR-HLA and TCR-CMV co-occurrence, with a repertoire-size bias correction applied to the TCR pairs. To estimate false discovery rates, a later analysis permuted the HLA or CMV assignments 20 times. In a later analysis, co-occurring TCRs were grouped using DBSCAN, with TCRdist sequence similarity added in when clustering inside HLA-allele-positive subsets. Repertoires with fewer than 30,000 or more than 120,000 public chains were left out of co-occurrence clustering, as were about five repertoires with anomalous nucleotide sharing. TCRdb obtained this table from immuneACCESS and retained in-frame rearrangements with V and J assigned. These tables miss some clones; where compared with another copy, unresolved V genes account for less than half of the shortfall, and the remainder is unexplained. V, J and clone size derive from that table, while D and trimming were established from the DNA sequence. Recorded for this sample are about 94,000 clones; roughly 78% of them occurred a single time. The ten largest clones represent about 0.69% of the sample.

With regard to this clone: The clone's antigen remains unknown. Base qualities are not provided; no much larger clone lies one nucleotide away.

The source is a woman aged 60-75 years in good health and CMV-seronegative. The sequenced sample was PBMCs. The sequence is built from TRBV27 and TRBJ2-5; the D gene is not confidently resolved. The DNA reads as follows: TGTGCCAGCAGTCCCAACGGAGAGACCCAGTACTTC. Its translation reads: CASSPNGETQYF.